This T cell receptor beta chain was found in a study of sequential checkpoint blockade in melanoma. The treatment: randomized to nivolumab then ipilimumab (arm A) or the reverse (arm B). In this sample, this clone turned up a few times. The CDR3 is 13 amino acids. The V and J ends lost 4 bases and 6 bases, in that order; junction bases with no gene match: 4. The germline gives CDR1 GTSNPN, CDR2 SVGIG (reference sequence). Method: immunoSEQ multiplex PCR; TCRdb's copy keeps in-frame clones and lacks some. The table has around 20,000 clones, 56% seen once. The TCR originated in a human donor with melanoma. The rearrangement joins TRBV30 to TRBJ2-1; 9 bases map to TRBD2. Sample: CD8+ T cells sorted from blood (inferred from file names), taken from a patient given nivolumab and ipilimumab in sequence. Written as DNA, the CDR3 is TGTGCCTGGACAGCGGGGGGCTTCAATGAGCAGTTCTTC. Residues: CAWTAGGFNEQFF.